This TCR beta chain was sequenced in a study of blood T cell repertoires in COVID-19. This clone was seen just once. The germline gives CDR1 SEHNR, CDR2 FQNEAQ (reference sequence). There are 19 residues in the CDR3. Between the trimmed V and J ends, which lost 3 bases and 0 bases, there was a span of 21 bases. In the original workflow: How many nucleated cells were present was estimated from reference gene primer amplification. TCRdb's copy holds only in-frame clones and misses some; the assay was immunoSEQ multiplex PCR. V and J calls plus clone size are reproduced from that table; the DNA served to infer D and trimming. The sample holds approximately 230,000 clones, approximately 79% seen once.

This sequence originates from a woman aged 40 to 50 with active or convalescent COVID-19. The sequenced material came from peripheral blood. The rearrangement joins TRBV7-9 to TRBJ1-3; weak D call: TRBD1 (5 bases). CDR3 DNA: TGTGCCAGCAGCTTTCTCCGCAGGGTGAATCCCTTCTCTGGAAACACCATATATTTT. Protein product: CASSFLRRVNPFSGNTIYF. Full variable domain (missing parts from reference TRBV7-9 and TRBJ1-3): DTGVSQNPRHKITKRGQNVTFRCDPISEHNRLYWYRQTLGQGPEFLTYFQNEAQLEKSRLLSDRFSAERPKGSFSTLEIQRTEQGDSAMYLCASSFLRRVNPFSGNTIYFGEGSWLTVV.